The present TCR beta chain was sequenced within a study of patients and donors after allogeneic stem cell transplantation. This clonotype has ten or more counts. TCRdb recomputed calls from the RT-PCR reads with MiXCR, one row per CDR3 protein. Of more than 25,000 distinct CDR3 sequences in the sample, more than 8% were seen once. The CDR3 length is 14 residues. Trimming removed 5 bases from V and 0 bases from J, with 10 bases in between. What was sequenced was blood, either unsorted or a sorted T cell fraction (not recorded which). This clonotype originated in a human donor who was either an allogeneic HSCT recipient or a stem cell or donor lymphocyte infusion donor (not recorded which). It is not recorded whose cells these are; they may come from a transplant donor. The V call is TRBV12-3 or TRBV12-4, the J call TRBJ1-1; no clear D gene. For the CDR3, the DNA is TGTGCCAGCAGTCCCCGTCCCATGAACACTGAAGCTTTCTTT. This encodes CASSPRPMNTEAFF.